This TCR beta chain was recovered during a study of blood T cells in healthy people across ages. Germline CDR1 SGHDT, CDR2 YYEEEE. The CDR3 is made up of 16 amino acids. It was with a sample-barcoded 5' primer and a J-beta primer mix that a second PCR of roughly 7 to 12 cycles was run. All samples yielded 2.5 million or more CDR3-containing paired-end reads. TCRdb re-called the 5' RACE reads with MiXCR, one entry per CDR3 protein. The table records some 1,800,000 distinct CDR3 sequences, about 39% of them present only once. This receptor was obtained from a human donor in good health. The V call is TRBV5-6, the J call TRBJ2-5, with TRBD1 matching over 8 bases. Judging by the DNA end, TRBJ2-7 fits better; the J call may be wrong. Sequenced material: blood. CDR3 loop: CASSPTGENGGDEQYF. The CDR3 bases are TGTGCCAGCAGCCCGACAGGGGAAAATGGAGGAGACGAGCAGTACTTC.